Here is one T cell receptor beta chain with its context. This sample was taken from a study of OX40 agonist ivuxolimab in advanced cancers. The CDR3 sequence is 14 residues long. The V and J ends lost 8 bases and 0 bases respectively, with 14 bases between them. Germline V lookup: CDR1 GTSNPN, CDR2 SVGIG (reference sequence). Data came from immunoSEQ multiplex PCR; TCRdb stores just in-frame clones and leaves some out. The sample records about 55,000 clones, approximately 86% being singletons. Autoimmune disease history or systemic immunosuppression barred patients. The specimen comprised CD4+ or CD8+ T cells sorted from blood, sampled in a trial of the OX40 agonist ivuxolimab. This sequence originates from an adult with an advanced solid tumor such as melanoma, head and neck, liver or kidney cancer. The rearrangement joins TRBV30 to TRBJ2-1, with D possibly being TRBD2 (5 bases). Here the CDR3 DNA reads TGTGCCGCGTCTAAAGGAGGCTCCTACAATGAGCAGTTCTTC. Its protein is CAASKGGSYNEQFF.